This T cell receptor (beta chain) was sequenced for a study of control samples from healthy donors and cancer patients. CDR1 and CDR2 (germline): LNHDA, SQIVND (reference sequence). This CDR3 contains 14 residues. The J segment lost 10 bases and the V segment lost 7 bases, leaving 12 bases of the junction unmatched. The protocol was immunoSEQ multiplex PCR, while the TCRdb copy is restricted to in-frame clones and leaves out a portion. The table shows about 28,000 clones, with 90% to 95% occurring only once. This chain connects TRBV19 to TRBJ1-2; 10 positions agree with TRBD1. The clonotype comes from a man aged 45-65 years with lung cancer. Sequencing was done on a sample of PBMCs. CDR3 amino acids: CASTRTGGYMDYTF. The CDR3 DNA sequence: TGTGCCAGTACCCGGACAGGGGGGTATATGGACTACACCTTC.